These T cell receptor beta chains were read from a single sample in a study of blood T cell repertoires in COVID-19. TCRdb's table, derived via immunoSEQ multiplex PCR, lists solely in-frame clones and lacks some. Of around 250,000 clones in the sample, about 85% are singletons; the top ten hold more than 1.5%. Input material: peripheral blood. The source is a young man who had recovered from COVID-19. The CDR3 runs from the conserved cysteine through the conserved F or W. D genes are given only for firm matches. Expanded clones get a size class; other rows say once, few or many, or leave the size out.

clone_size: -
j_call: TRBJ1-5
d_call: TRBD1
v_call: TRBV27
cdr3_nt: TGTGCCAGCAGTCCACAGGGGGCCGTTCAGCCCCAGCATTTT
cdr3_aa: CASSPQGAVQPQHF

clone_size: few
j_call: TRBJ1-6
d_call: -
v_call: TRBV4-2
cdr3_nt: TGTGCCAGCAGCCAAGACCTGGACAAAGCACCCCTCCACTTT
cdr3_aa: CASSQDLDKAPLHF

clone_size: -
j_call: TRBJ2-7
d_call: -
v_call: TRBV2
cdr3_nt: TGTGCCAGCAGGGACGATACACGGGAACTTCGGGGGTACTTC
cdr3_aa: CASRDDTRELRGYF

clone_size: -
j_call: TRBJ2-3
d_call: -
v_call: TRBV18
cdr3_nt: TGTGCCAGCTCATCTACTAGCACAGATACGCAGTATTTT
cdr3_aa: CASSSTSTDTQYF

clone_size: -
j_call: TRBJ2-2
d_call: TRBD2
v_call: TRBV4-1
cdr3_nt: TGCGCCAGCAGCCAAGGCCGGACTAGCGGGGGGGCCGGGGAGCTGTTTTTT
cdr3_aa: CASSQGRTSGGAGELFF

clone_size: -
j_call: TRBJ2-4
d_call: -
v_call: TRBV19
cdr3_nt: TGTGCCAGTAGCCGAACAACCCTTGTAAACATTCAGTACTTC
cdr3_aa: CASSRTTLVNIQYF

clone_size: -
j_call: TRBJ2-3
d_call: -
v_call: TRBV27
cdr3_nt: TGTGCCAGCAGTTTAAAAGTGCAGGATGTGCGGGGTACGCAGTATTTT
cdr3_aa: CASSLKVQDVRGTQYF

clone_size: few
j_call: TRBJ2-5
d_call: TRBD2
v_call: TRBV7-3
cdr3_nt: TGTGCCAGCAGCCAGAACGGGGGGAGCGAGACCCAGTACTTC
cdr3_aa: CASSQNGGSETQYF

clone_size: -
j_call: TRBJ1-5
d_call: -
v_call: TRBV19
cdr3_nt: TGTGCCAGTAAGGACTATAGCAATCAGCCCCAGCATTTT
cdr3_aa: CASKDYSNQPQHF

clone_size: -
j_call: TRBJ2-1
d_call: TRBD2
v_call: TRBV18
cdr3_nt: TGTGCCAGCTCACCGGGACTAGCGGGGGGTTGGTACAATGAGCAGTTCTTC
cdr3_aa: CASSPGLAGGWYNEQFF

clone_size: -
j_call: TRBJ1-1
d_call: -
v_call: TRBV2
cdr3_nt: TGTGCCAGCAGTCAGGGGACACGGATTCCAAAAGCTTTCTTT
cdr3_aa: CASSQGTRIPKAFF

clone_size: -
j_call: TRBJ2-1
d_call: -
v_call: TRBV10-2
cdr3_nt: TGCGCCAGCCGGGACTCATATTACAATGAGCAGTTCTTC
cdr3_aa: CASRDSYYNEQFF

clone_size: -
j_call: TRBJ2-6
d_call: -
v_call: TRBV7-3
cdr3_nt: TGTGCCAGCAGCCCGTTGAGCTCTGGGGCCAACGTCCTGACTTTC
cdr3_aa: CASSPLSSGANVLTF

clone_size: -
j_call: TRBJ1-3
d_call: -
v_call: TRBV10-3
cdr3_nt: TGTGCCATCAGTGAGTCAAGCAGGTTCTCCTCTGGAAACACCATATATTTT
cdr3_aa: CAISESSRFSSGNTIYF

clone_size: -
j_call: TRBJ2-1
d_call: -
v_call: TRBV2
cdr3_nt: TGTGCCAGCAGTGATCCCGGGGGTAGTAATGAGCAGTTCTTC
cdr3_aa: CASSDPGGSNEQFF

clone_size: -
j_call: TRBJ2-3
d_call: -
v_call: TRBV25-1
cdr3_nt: TGTGCCAGCAGTGAAATGCGGGGGCCTGGGGATACGCAGTATTTT
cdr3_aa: CASSEMRGPGDTQYF

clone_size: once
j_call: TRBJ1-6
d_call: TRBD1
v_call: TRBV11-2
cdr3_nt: TGTGCCAGCAGCTCCACCGGGACAGGAGTCTCACCCCTCCACTTT
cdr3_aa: CASSSTGTGVSPLHF

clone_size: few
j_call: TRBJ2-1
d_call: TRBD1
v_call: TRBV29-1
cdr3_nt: TGCAGCGTTGGAGGGCACGGACAGGGTGCGAACAATGAGCAGTTCTTC
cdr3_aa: CSVGGHGQGANNEQFF

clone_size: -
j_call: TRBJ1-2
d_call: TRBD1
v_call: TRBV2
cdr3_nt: TGTGCCAGCAGTGAAGGACAGGGTGACTATGGCTACACCTTC
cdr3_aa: CASSEGQGDYGYTF

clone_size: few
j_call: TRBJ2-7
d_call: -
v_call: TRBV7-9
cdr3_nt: TGTGCCAGCAGCTTAGTTCCCGACACCCGTTACGAGCAGTACTTC
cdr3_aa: CASSLVPDTRYEQYF

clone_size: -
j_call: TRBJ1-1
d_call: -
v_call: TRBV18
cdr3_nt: TGTGCCAGCTCACCCAGAGAAGACTTTAACACTGAAGCTTTCTTT
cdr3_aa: CASSPREDFNTEAFF

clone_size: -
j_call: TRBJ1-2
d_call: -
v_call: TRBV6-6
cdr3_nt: TGTGCCAGCAGCTTGGACAGCTACTATGGCTACACCTTC
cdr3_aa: CASSLDSYYGYTF

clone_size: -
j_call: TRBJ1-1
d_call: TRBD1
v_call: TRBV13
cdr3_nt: TGTGCCAGCAGAAAGGACAGGGGGTTAGCTTTCTTT
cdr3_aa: CASRKDRGLAFF

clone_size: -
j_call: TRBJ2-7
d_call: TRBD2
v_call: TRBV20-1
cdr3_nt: TGCAGTGCTAGTGAGGGACTAGCGGGGGAGTCCTACGAGCAGTACTTC
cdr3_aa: CSASEGLAGESYEQYF